Listed here are 27 T cell receptor beta chains from one sample, sequenced in a study of regulatory T cells in long-lasting Graves disease. Time point reported: newly diagnosed GD, antithyroid drugs for less than 3 months. Making the TCR library involved RNA that had been extracted from PBMCs. To make TCR beta libraries, researchers used iRepertoire HTBI primers and Arm-PCR of CDR3 regions. TCRdb re-analysed the multiplex PCR reads in MiXCR, keeping a single row per CDR3 protein. Among fewer than 350,000 distinct CDR3 sequences listed, over 15% were seen once. Sequenced material: peripheral blood mononuclear cells (PBMCs), taken at new diagnosis, from a patient treated with antithyroid drugs. The receptors here all came from a female donor with Graves disease.

This clonotype was seen repeatedly, ten times or more. J is TRBJ1-4 and V is TRBV6-5, with a tentative D call TRBD1 (5 bases). Trimming removed 0 bases at V and 5 bases at J, with 16 bases between. CDR1 MNHEY and CDR2 SVGAGI come from the germline V gene. The CDR3 is 17 amino acids. This CDR3 is CASSYSFRRDRNEKLFF. The CDR3 DNA reads TGTGCCAGCAGTTACTCATTTCGACGGGACCGGAATGAAAAACTGTTTTTT.

This clonotype was observed at least ten times. The V gene is TRBV12-3 or TRBV12-4, the J gene TRBJ2-3; D remains unclear. The CDR3 runs 12 residues. Trimming stripped 8 bases from V and 6 bases from J, with 12 bases between. CDR3 protein: CASLRPVDTQYF. The CDR3 DNA is TGTGCCAGCCTACGGCCGGTGGATACGCAGTATTTT.

This chain joins TRBV2 and TRBJ2-5; D perhaps matches TRBD1 (6 bases). Trimming took 6 bases from V and 5 from J, leaving 16 bases between them. CDR3 size: 14 residues. Germline V lookup: CDR1 SNHLY, CDR2 FYNNEI. The CDR3 loop reads CASRNWGQLETQYF. The DNA for the CDR3 is TGTGCCAGCAGGAACTGGGGGCAGTTGGAGACCCAGTACTTC.

In its sample, this clonotype was seen many times. The V and J genes are TRBV7-9 and TRBJ2-4, with 9 bases identical to TRBD1. Germline V gene data show CDR1 as SEHNR and CDR2 as FQNEAQ (reference sequence). Losses at the gene ends were 6 bases for V and 0 bases for J; bases not matched to a gene: 12. The CDR3 is 18 residues long. Here the CDR3 reads CASRPSVRTGEAKNIQYF. In DNA form, the CDR3 reads TGTGCCAGCAGGCCCTCCGTGAGGACAGGGGAAGCCAAAAACATTCAGTACTTC.

This clonotype was seen many times. The chain is built from TRBV6-1 and TRBJ1-2; 12 bases fit TRBD1. The CDR3 is 17 amino acids. CDR1 and CDR2 (germline): MNHNS, SASEGT. V lost 5 bases to trimming and J lost 3 bases; unmatched junction nucleotides: 10. As DNA, the CDR3 is TGTGCCAGCAGTCCCTCGGGACAGGGGGCCGGCGACTATGGCTACACCTTC. Translated, it gives CASSPSGQGAGDYGYTF.

Many counts were recorded for this clonotype. This chain links TRBV7-8 with TRBJ1-1; no clear D. V shed 2 bases and J shed 0 bases, with 16 bases lying between them. The CDR3 totals 17 residues. Germline CDR1 is SGHVS and CDR2 is FQNEAQ. The CDR3 nucleotides are TGTGCCAGCAGCTTATGGGTACCGCGACATTTGAACACTGAAGCTTTCTTT. It translates to CASSLWVPRHLNTEAFF.

This clonotype was seen ten or more times. The V and J genes are TRBV7-8 and TRBJ1-5; 8 bases match TRBD1. J lost 9 bases, V lost 5 bases, and 12 bases had no gene match. Germline V CDR1 and CDR2: SGHVS, FQNEAQ. This CDR3 has 15 residues. CDR3 in DNA: TGTGCCAGCAGCCTTGCGGACAGGGATGAGCGGCCCCAGCATTTT. Protein product: CASSLADRDERPQHF.

This clonotype has at least ten counts. This rearrangement joins TRBV29-1 to TRBJ2-2; perhaps D is TRBD1 or TRBD2 (6 bases each). With 7 bases removed from V and 6 bases from J, the gap between germline ends came to 21 bases. The germline gives CDR1 SQVTM, CDR2 ANQGSEA. CDR3 length: 15 residues. CDR3 sequence: CSAERRGATPGELFF. CDR3 DNA: TGCAGCGCTGAGAGGAGGGGGGCAACGCCCGGGGAGCTGTTTTTT.

Remarks on this clonotype: A much more abundant neighbour one base away suggests this may be a read error. This chain joins TRBV5-4 and TRBJ2-7, with TRBD1 matching 8 bases. Germline assignment: CDR1 SGHNT and CDR2 YYREEE (reference sequence). The CDR3 runs 15 residues. V was pared by 2 bases and J by 7 bases, with 11 bases of the junction left unmatched. In nucleotides, the CDR3 is TGTGCCAGCAGCTTCCTGGACAGGGTGGTTAATGAGCAGTACTTC. It codes for CASSFLDRVVNEQYF.

This clonotype was observed at least ten times. The genes are TRBV2 and TRBJ2-2, with D perhaps matching TRBD1 (6 bases). CDR3 length: 16 residues. V gave up 6 bases and J gave up 5 bases, with 19 bases separating them. Germline V gene sequence: CDR1 SNHLY, CDR2 FYNNEI. CDR3 DNA: TGTGCCAGCAGCCCTGGGGGCTACAAAAGGACCGGGGAGCTGTTTTTT. It codes for CASSPGGYKRTGELFF.

This clonotype was counted ten times or more. The J gene is TRBJ1-1, the V gene TRBV24-1; 9 bases map to TRBD1. Looked up from germline, CDR1 is KGHDR and CDR2 is SFDVKD. This CDR3 region has 15 residues. The junction had 9 bases not matched to a gene; V was cut back by 4 bases and J by 7 bases. The CDR3 is CATSDSDRGKGEAFF. In DNA, the CDR3 is TGTGCCACCAGTGACTCCGACAGGGGGAAGGGTGAAGCTTTCTTT.

This clonotype was recorded at least ten times. The rearrangement uses TRBV12-5 and TRBJ1-2; TRBD1 matches at 7 bases. V was clipped by 0 bases and J by 14 bases; unmatched bases: 15. This CDR3 contains 15 residues. Germline V gene sequence: CDR1 LGHNT, CDR2 FRNRAP. The CDR3 DNA is TGTGCTAGTGGTTTGGTAAGGGAGGGGGCGGGCCTCTATACCTTC. It encodes CASGLVREGAGLYTF.

In its sample, this clonotype was seen a few times. The chain links TRBV29-1 to TRBJ2-1, with 9 bases identical to TRBD2. The CDR3 sequence is 14 residues long. V lost 8 bases and J lost 3; bases outside the gene matches: 8. Germline values: CDR1 SQVTM, CDR2 ANQGSEA. CDR3 amino acids: CSTPGLAIYNEQFF. CDR3 coding DNA: TGCAGCACTCCGGGACTAGCTATCTACAATGAGCAGTTCTTC.

This clonotype has just a few counts. The rearrangement joins TRBV20-1 to TRBJ2-7; no reliable D call. With 6 bases removed from V and 2 bases from J, the gap between germline ends came to 14 bases. This CDR3 is 13 amino acids long. CDR1 is DFQATT, CDR2 SNEGSKA, per germline (reference sequence). This CDR3 reads CSAPAQHAYEQYF. The DNA of the CDR3 is TGCAGTGCCCCTGCACAGCATGCCTACGAGCAGTACTTC.

Worth noting for this clonotype: The likely explanation is a read error, given a far larger clone one base away. CDR3 sequence: CASSDPFGEKFF. CDR3 nucleotides: TGTGCCAGCAGTGACCCCTTTGGGGAGAAGTTCTTC. The chain joins TRBV11-3 to TRBJ2-1, with D possibly TRBD2 on 5 matching bases. Germline V lookup: CDR1 SGHNT, CDR2 YENEEA. The V end lost 6 bases, the J end lost 14 bases, and 17 bases lay between the germline ends. There are 12 residues in the CDR3.

This chain connects TRBV7-3 to TRBJ2-1; D gene uncertain. V was clipped by 1 base and J by 6 bases, with 13 bases between them. The germline V gene has CDR1 SGHTA and CDR2 FQGTGA. The CDR3 loop spans 15 amino acids. The CDR3 spells CASSLNRDHSNEQFF. DNA of the CDR3: TGTGCCAGCAGCTTAAACCGAGACCATTCCAATGAGCAGTTCTTC.

This clonotype was seen a few times. The chain carries TRBV7-3 and TRBJ2-2; the D gene could be TRBD1 or TRBD2 (5 bases each). The CDR3 sequence is 15 residues long. Deletions cut 4 bases from V and 7 bases from J, with 16 bases between. CDR1 and CDR2 (germline): SGHTA, FQGTGA. CDR3 in DNA: TGTGCCAGCAGCTCTGTCCGGGAAGGACACGGGGAGCTGTTTTTT. Its protein product is CASSSVREGHGELFF.

This clonotype was recorded at least ten times. V usage is TRBV5-5 and J usage is TRBJ2-1; 8 bases match TRBD2. J was trimmed by 7 bases and V by 0 bases; bases with no gene match: 6. The CDR3 contains 15 residues. Germline V gives CDR1 SGHKS, CDR2 YYEKEE (reference sequence). CDR3 sequence (DNA): TGTGCCAGCAGCTTGGTACGGGAGGGCTGGAATGAGCAGTTCTTC. Protein: CASSLVREGWNEQFF.

Many counts were recorded for this clonotype. CDR3 nucleotides: TGTGCCAGCAGCTTAGTACAGCGGGACCACAATGAGCAGTTCTTC. Translated: CASSLVQRDHNEQFF. The chain combines TRBV7-2 with TRBJ2-1; 7 bases line up with TRBD2. V was clipped by 1 base and J by 5 bases; unmatched bases: 5. CDR1 and CDR2 from the germline V gene are SGHTA and FQGNSA. The CDR3 runs to 15 residues. Drawing the rest from reference TRBV7-2 and TRBJ2-1, the complete variable domain is GAGVSQSPSNKVTEKGKDVELRCDPISGHTALYWYRQSLGQGLEFLIYFQGNSAPDKSGLPSDRFSAERTGGSVSTLTIQRTQQEDSAVYLCASSLVQRDHNEQFFGPGTRLTVL.

This clonotype was counted only a few times. The junction and the germline gene differ at one end; a read error may be behind it. The gene calls are TRBV10-3 and TRBJ1-1; D is unclear. In germline, CDR1 is ENHRY, CDR2 SYGVKD. This CDR3 contains 13 residues. This CDR3 is CATSEDKYTEAFF. The CDR3 DNA reads TGTGCCACCAGTGAAGACAAGTACACTGAAGCTTTCTTT.

The chain joins TRBV7-3 to TRBJ1-6; D unresolved. The CDR3 is 15 residues long. The V end was cut by 7 bases, the J end by 7 bases, with 17 bases between. Germline values: CDR1 SGHTA, CDR2 FQGTGA. The CDR3 reads CASTHGQLLNSPLHF. CDR3 nucleotide sequence: TGTGCCAGCACCCATGGGCAGCTTTTAAATTCACCCCTCCACTTT.

At least ten counts were recorded for this clonotype. The chain carries TRBV3-1 and TRBJ1-4; 8 nucleotides match TRBD1. V gave up 0 bases and J gave up 8 bases; unmatched junction bases: 8. This CDR3 has 16 residues. The V gene's germline CDR1 is LGHDT and CDR2 YNNKEL (reference sequence). CDR3 sequence (DNA): TGTGCCAGCAGCCAAGAGGAAGGGACAGGTTTAGAAAAACTGTTTTTT. Its translation is CASSQEEGTGLEKLFF.

The sample holds many counts of this clonotype. This chain links TRBV28 with TRBJ2-2; no definite D call. Germline assignment: CDR1 MDHEN and CDR2 SYDVKM. The CDR3 runs 14 residues. Trimming took 6 bases from V and 5 from J, leaving 13 bases between them. The CDR3: CASSLGMGTGELFF. The DNA of the CDR3 is TGTGCCAGCAGCCTGGGGATGGGGACCGGGGAGCTGTTTTTT. Combining the CDR3 with reference TRBV28 and TRBJ2-2 gives the whole variable domain DVKVTQSSRYLVKRTGEKVFLECVQDMDHENMFWYRQDPGLGLRLIYFSYDVKMKEKGDIPEGYSVSREKKERFSLILESASTNQTSMYLCASSLGMGTGELFFGEGSRLTVL.

This clonotype has at least ten counts. The chain links TRBV2 to TRBJ2-5; D is unclear. Trimming removed 4 bases at V and 0 bases at J, with 12 bases between. This CDR3 has 15 residues. Germline CDR1 and CDR2: SNHLY and FYNNEI. The DNA of the CDR3 is TGTGCCAGCAGTGCGAGGCAGAACGACCAAGAGACCCAGTACTTC. Translating it yields CASSARQNDQETQYF.

This clonotype was seen repeatedly, ten times or more. The gene calls are TRBV5-1 and TRBJ1-4; 9 bases match TRBD1. The CDR3 runs to 14 residues. Trimming took 4 bases from V and 7 from J; bases not matched to a gene: 5. Germline CDR1 and CDR2: SGHRS and YFSETQ. Written as DNA, the CDR3 is TGCGCCAGCAGCGGGACAGGGCTTGGTGAAAAACTGTTTTTT. Translating gives CASSGTGLGEKLFF.

V gene TRBV11-3 combines with J gene TRBJ2-1, with 7 bases identical to TRBD2. Germline loops: CDR1 SGHNT, CDR2 YENEEA. Trimming removed 5 bases from V and 1 base from J; junction bases left unmatched: 23. This CDR3 region has 21 residues. The CDR3 loop is CASSHPASGTTPPRSYNEQFF. The DNA for the CDR3 is TGTGCCAGCAGCCACCCCGCAAGTGGGACTACCCCCCCACGGTCCTACAATGAGCAGTTCTTC.

This clonotype was detected many times. The chain recombines TRBV9 with TRBJ1-6; no clear D gene. Trimming stripped 0 bases from V and 3 bases from J, with 10 bases between. The CDR3 spans 16 residues. Germline V lookup: CDR1 SGDLS, CDR2 YYNGEE. As DNA, the CDR3 is TGTGCCAGCAGCGTAGAGGAGACTCACTATAATTCACCCCTCCACTTT. Protein product: CASSVEETHYNSPLHF.